Sequencing of this T cell receptor beta chain was carried out in a study of identical twins. MiXCR was run by TCRdb on the 5' RACE reads, yielding one entry per CDR3 protein. The data show about 810,000 distinct CDR3 sequences, with 9% to 15% seen just once and around 1.5% held by the top ten. As to this clonotype: Its antigen is not known.

Study-level points and caveats: Insertions were fewer in abundant cord blood beta clonotypes, whereas memory repertoires showed none of this pattern. Out-of-frame TCR alpha sharing in monozygotic twins exceeded recombination model predictions. In drawing conclusions, the study used cross-sectional statistical analysis and did not follow the same donors. Compared with unrelated sharing, twin-shared out-of-frame alpha sequences had more low-probability sequences.

Germline assignment: CDR1 SNHLY and CDR2 FYNNEI. V gave up 5 bases and J gave up 0 bases; unmatched junction bases: 10. This CDR3 spans 18 amino acids. These data also featured in a second study, about yellow fever vaccine responses in identical twins.

Sequenced material: PBMCs. J is TRBJ2-1 and V is TRBV2; 10 bases map to TRBD2. The TCR sequence derives from a woman aged 18-29 years in good health. The CDR3 loop reads CASSFVGTSASSYNEQFF. The CDR3 DNA reads TGTGCCAGCAGTTTCGTGGGGACTAGCGCATCCTCCTACAATGAGCAGTTCTTC.